Presented here are 19 T cell receptor beta chains from one specimen sequenced in a study of cytotoxic CD8 clonotypes in ibrutinib-treated CLL. TCRdb's table, derived via immunoSEQ multiplex PCR, lists solely in-frame clones and lacks some. The sample shows 150,000 to 250,000 clones, approximately 72% of them seen only once. The specimen was PBMCs, collected after 24 months of ibrutinib treatment. These TCRs come from a human donor with chronic lymphocytic leukemia.

V and J are TRBV25-1 and TRBJ2-1; D may be TRBD2 (6 bases). Germline V CDR1 and CDR2: MGHDK, SYGVNS. The CDR3 is 15 amino acids. Trimming shortened V by 3 bases and J by 1 base, and 10 bases separated the two germline ends. The CDR3, as DNA: TGTGCCAGCAGTGATCATAGCGGTTCCTACAATGAGCAGTTCTTC. Protein product: CASSDHSGSYNEQFF.

The genes are TRBV19 and TRBJ2-2, with TRBD2 matching over 7 bases. J was trimmed by 6 bases and V by 2 bases; bases with no gene match: 3. The CDR3 has 14 residues. The V gene's germline CDR1 is LNHDA and CDR2 SQIVND (reference sequence). The CDR3 DNA sequence: TGTGCCAGTAGTATACAGGGAGGGGCCGGGGAGCTGTTTTTT. Protein sequence: CASSIQGGAGELFF. Full variable domain (remainder filled in from reference TRBV19 and TRBJ2-2): DGGITQSPKYLFRKEGQNVTLSCEQNLNHDAMYWYRQDPGQGLRLIYYSQIVNDFQKGDIAEGYSVSREKKESFPLTVTSAQKNPTAFYLCASSIQGGAGELFFGEGSRLTVL.

This clone was found once. This chain links TRBV4-3 with TRBJ2-7; TRBD2 agrees at 10 bases. The CDR3 runs to 16 residues. J gave up 2 bases and V 1 base, and 5 bases lay outside the gene matches. The germline gives CDR1 LGHNA, CDR2 YSLEER. The DNA for the CDR3 is TGCGCCAGCAGCCAAGGACTAGCGGGCCTAACCTACGAGCAGTACTTC. Amino acids: CASSQGLAGLTYEQYF.

The chain joins TRBV2 to TRBJ2-1; D call uncertain. Germline V gives CDR1 SNHLY, CDR2 FYNNEI. CDR3 length equals 10 residues. V was clipped by 3 bases and J by 8 bases, with 2 bases between them. CDR3 in DNA: TGTGCCAGCAGTGACTATGAGCAGTTCTTC. It specifies CASSDYEQFF.

The chain is built from TRBV10-1 and TRBJ1-1, with D uncertain. V was pared by 3 bases and J by 0 bases, with 11 bases between. Germline V lookup: CDR1 WNHNN, CDR2 SYGVQD (reference sequence). The CDR3 consists of 15 residues. DNA of the CDR3: TGCGCCAGCAGTGACCAAGGTTCAGTGAACACTGAAGCTTTCTTT. This sequence encodes CASSDQGSVNTEAFF.

V is TRBV9 and J is TRBJ2-1, with 7 positions matching TRBD2. Trimming removed 3 bases from V and 2 bases from J; junction bases left unmatched: 11. CDR1 SGDLS and CDR2 YYNGEE come from the germline V gene. CDR3 size: 17 residues. The CDR3 reads CASSASLGSGAYNEQFF. The CDR3 DNA is TGTGCCAGCAGCGCCTCCCTCGGGAGCGGGGCCTACAATGAGCAGTTCTTC.

J is TRBJ2-3 and V is TRBV11-3; D remains ambiguous. The CDR3 totals 14 residues. The germline gives CDR1 SGHNT, CDR2 YENEEA. The V gene lost 5 bases and the J gene lost 6 bases, with 15 bases spanning the gap. Here the CDR3 DNA reads TGTGCCAGCAGCCACAAAGGCAAGGGTGATACGCAGTATTTT. This gives the protein CASSHKGKGDTQYF.

V is TRBV28 and J is TRBJ2-2; 7 bases match TRBD2. The CDR3 loop spans 15 amino acids. The trim removed 7 bases at V and 3 bases at J, leaving 8 bases unmatched. Germline lookup yields CDR1 MDHEN and CDR2 SYDVKM. For the CDR3, the DNA is TGTGCCAGCACCCTTAGTGGGGGGGACACCGGGGAGCTGTTTTTT. Its protein product is CASTLSGGDTGELFF.

V is TRBV2 and J is TRBJ2-2, with a weak D call TRBD2 (5 bases). The CDR3 length is 14 residues. In germline, CDR1 is SNHLY, CDR2 FYNNEI. The V and J ends lost 5 bases and 2 bases respectively, with 9 bases between them. The CDR3 reads CASSREPNTGELFF. The CDR3 DNA follows: TGTGCCAGCAGTCGGGAACCCAACACCGGGGAGCTGTTTTTT.

V is TRBV18 and J is TRBJ2-3, with D possibly TRBD1 on 6 matching bases. Germline CDR1 KGHSH, CDR2 LQKENI. V was cut by 1 base and J by 4 bases, with 15 bases left in between. CDR3 length: 16 residues. CDR3 residues: CASSPLEGKGADTQYF. CDR3 nucleotide sequence: TGTGCCAGCTCACCACTTGAGGGAAAGGGGGCAGATACGCAGTATTTT.

The table lists this clone with a count of one. The chain is built from TRBV7-3 and TRBJ2-1; D call uncertain. The CDR3 extends over 15 amino acids. Germline V gene sequence: CDR1 SGHTA, CDR2 FQGTGA. With 6 bases removed from V and 0 bases from J, the gap between germline ends came to 12 bases. The CDR3 nucleotides are TGTGCCAGCAGTCCGTTAAGCAGCTCCTACAATGAGCAGTTCTTC. Its protein is CASSPLSSSYNEQFF.

The chain carries TRBV15 and TRBJ2-1, with 11 bases lining up with TRBD2. The germline CDR1 and CDR2 sequences are LNHNV and YYDKDF (reference sequence). The V gene end was trimmed by 2 bases and the J gene end by 8 bases; junction bases not matched to a gene: 8. CDR3 length: 16 residues. In DNA, the CDR3 is TGTGCCACCAGCAGATGGTTAGCGGGAGGGACGGATGAGCAGTTCTTC. Protein sequence: CATSRWLAGGTDEQFF.

V gene TRBV10-1 combines with J gene TRBJ2-3; D possibly corresponds to TRBD2 (6 bases). Looked up from germline, CDR1 is WNHNN and CDR2 is SYGVQD (reference sequence). This CDR3 contains 16 residues. V shed 2 bases and J shed 6 bases, with 18 bases lying between them. CDR3 amino acids: CASSEPRDGGSDTQYF. DNA for the CDR3: TGCGCCAGCAGTGAGCCTCGGGACGGGGGATCGGATACGCAGTATTTT.

The chain uses TRBV28 and TRBJ2-1; D remains unclear. The CDR3 runs 13 residues. V was trimmed by 3 bases and J by 6 bases, leaving 9 bases between them. Germline V gives CDR1 MDHEN, CDR2 SYDVKM. The CDR3 protein is CASSFEYFNEQFF. CDR3 nucleotide sequence: TGTGCCAGCAGTTTTGAGTATTTCAATGAGCAGTTCTTC.

The chain links TRBV2 to TRBJ1-2; possible D gene TRBD1, 5 bases. V was trimmed by 3 bases and J by 6 bases, leaving 14 bases between them. The germline gives CDR1 SNHLY, CDR2 FYNNEI. The CDR3 runs 14 residues. The CDR3 loop reads CASSDRTRGDGYTF. The CDR3 DNA is TGTGCCAGCAGTGATAGGACCCGAGGGGATGGCTACACCTTC.

V gene TRBV11-2 combines with J gene TRBJ2-7, with D possibly matching TRBD1 (5 bases). Germline V CDR1 and CDR2: SGHAT, FQNNGV. V shed 1 base and J shed 6 bases, with 10 bases lying between them. The CDR3 has 13 residues. This CDR3 reads CASSLVRAGEQYF. The CDR3 DNA is TGTGCCAGCAGCTTAGTCAGGGCTGGCGAGCAGTACTTC.

The chain is built from TRBV28 and TRBJ2-2; 12 nucleotides match TRBD2. Germline assignment: CDR1 MDHEN and CDR2 SYDVKM. The CDR3 loop spans 17 amino acids. The J segment lost 1 base and the V segment lost 3 bases, leaving 3 bases of the junction unmatched. In DNA, the CDR3 is TGTGCCAGCAGTTTTTTGACTAGCGGGAGGAACACCGGGGAGCTGTTTTTT. Protein: CASSFLTSGRNTGELFF.

This chain uses TRBV10-3 with TRBJ2-7; D perhaps matches TRBD2 (5 bases). CDR3 length: 12 residues. The germline V gene has CDR1 ENHRY and CDR2 SYGVKD. Trimming left V 3 bases short and J 5 bases short, with 8 bases between. The CDR3, as DNA: TGTGCCATCAGTGACGCGGGCGACGAGCAGTACTTC. Protein sequence: CAISDAGDEQYF.

The chain couples TRBV5-1 to TRBJ2-2; 12 positions agree with TRBD2. This CDR3 contains 17 residues. The V gene's germline CDR1 is SGHRS and CDR2 YFSETQ. The V gene end was trimmed by 3 bases and the J gene end by 5 bases; junction bases not matched to a gene: 8. The CDR3 nucleotides read TGCGCCAGCAGCTCCCTGACTAGCGGGAGACAAACCGGGGAGCTGTTTTTT. Residues: CASSSLTSGRQTGELFF.